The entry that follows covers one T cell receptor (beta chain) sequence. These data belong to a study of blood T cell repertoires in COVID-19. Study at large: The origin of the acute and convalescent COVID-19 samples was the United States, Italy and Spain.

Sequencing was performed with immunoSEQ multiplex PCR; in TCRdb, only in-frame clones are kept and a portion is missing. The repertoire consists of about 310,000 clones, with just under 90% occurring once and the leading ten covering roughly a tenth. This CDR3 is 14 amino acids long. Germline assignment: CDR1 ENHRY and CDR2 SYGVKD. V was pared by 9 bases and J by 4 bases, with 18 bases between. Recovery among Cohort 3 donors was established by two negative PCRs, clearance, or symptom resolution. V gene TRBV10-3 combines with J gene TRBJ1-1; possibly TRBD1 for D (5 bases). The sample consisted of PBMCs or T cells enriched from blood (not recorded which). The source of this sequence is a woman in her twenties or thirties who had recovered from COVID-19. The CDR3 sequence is CAITPTGGGTEAFF. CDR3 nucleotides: TGTGCCATTACACCGACTGGCGGGGGCACTGAAGCTTTCTTT.